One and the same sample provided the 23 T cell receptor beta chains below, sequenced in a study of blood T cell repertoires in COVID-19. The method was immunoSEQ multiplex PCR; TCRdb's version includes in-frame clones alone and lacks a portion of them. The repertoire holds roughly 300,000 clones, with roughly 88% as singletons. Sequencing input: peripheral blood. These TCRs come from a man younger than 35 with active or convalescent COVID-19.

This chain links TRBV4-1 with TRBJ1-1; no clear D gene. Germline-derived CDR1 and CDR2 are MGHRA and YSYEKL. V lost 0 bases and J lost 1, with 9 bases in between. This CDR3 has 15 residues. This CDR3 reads CASSQDPEGNTEAFF. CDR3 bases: TGCGCCAGCAGCCAAGACCCAGAGGGGAACACTGAAGCTTTCTTT.

CDR3 amino acids: CASSLVTGGHQPQHF. The CDR3, as DNA: TGTGCCAGCAGCTTAGTGACAGGGGGGCATCAGCCCCAGCATTTT. The chain is built from TRBV7-8 and TRBJ1-5; TRBD1 matches at 9 bases. CDR1 SGHVS and CDR2 FQNEAQ come from the germline V gene. This CDR3 spans 15 amino acids. Trimming took 1 base from V and 5 from J; bases not matched to a gene: 3.

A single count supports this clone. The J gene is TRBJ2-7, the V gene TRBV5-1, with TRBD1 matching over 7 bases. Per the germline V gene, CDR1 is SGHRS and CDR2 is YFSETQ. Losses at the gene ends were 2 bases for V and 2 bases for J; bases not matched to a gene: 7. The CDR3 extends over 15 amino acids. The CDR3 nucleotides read TGCGCCAGCAGCTTCGGCGACAGGGCCACCTACGAGCAGTACTTC. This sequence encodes CASSFGDRATYEQYF.

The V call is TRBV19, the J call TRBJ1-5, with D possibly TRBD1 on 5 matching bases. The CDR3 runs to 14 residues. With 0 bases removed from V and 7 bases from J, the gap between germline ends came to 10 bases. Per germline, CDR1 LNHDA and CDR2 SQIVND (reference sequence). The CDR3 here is CASSIESGIQPQHF. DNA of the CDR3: TGTGCCAGTAGTATAGAATCAGGGATCCAGCCCCAGCATTTT.

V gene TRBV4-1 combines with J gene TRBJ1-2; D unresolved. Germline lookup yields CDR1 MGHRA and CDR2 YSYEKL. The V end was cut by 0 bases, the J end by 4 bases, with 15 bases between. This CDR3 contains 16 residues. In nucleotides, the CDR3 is TGCGCCAGCAGCCAAGATCTCTGGGGAGGAAGCTATGGCTACACCTTC. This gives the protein CASSQDLWGGSYGYTF.

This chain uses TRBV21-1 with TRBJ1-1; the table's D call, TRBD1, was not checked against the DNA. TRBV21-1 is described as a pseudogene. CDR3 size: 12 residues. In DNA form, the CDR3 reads TGTGCCAGCAGGACAGGGGGTGGTGAAGCTTTCTTT. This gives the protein CASRTGGGEAFF.

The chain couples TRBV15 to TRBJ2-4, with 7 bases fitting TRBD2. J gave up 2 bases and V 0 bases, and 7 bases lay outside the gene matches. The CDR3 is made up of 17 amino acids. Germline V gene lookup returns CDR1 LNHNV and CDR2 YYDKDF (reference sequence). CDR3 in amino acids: CATSRDPGGLTKNIQYF. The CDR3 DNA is TGTGCCACCAGCAGAGATCCGGGGGGTTTGACCAAAAACATTCAGTACTTC.

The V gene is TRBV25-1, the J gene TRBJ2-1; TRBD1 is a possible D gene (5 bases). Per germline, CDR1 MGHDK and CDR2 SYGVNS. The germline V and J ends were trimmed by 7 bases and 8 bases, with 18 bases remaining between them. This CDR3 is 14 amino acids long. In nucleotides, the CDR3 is TGTGCCAGCAACCCCATAGGGGCAGGAGATGAGCAGTTCTTC. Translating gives CASNPIGAGDEQFF.

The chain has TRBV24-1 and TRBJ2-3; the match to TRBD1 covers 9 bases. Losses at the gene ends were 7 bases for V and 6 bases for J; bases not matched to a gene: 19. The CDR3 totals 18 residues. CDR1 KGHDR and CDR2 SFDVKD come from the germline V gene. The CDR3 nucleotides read TGTGCCACCAGGATAAATCTGGCAGACAGGGGGAAATTGGATACGCAGTATTTT. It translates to CATRINLADRGKLDTQYF.

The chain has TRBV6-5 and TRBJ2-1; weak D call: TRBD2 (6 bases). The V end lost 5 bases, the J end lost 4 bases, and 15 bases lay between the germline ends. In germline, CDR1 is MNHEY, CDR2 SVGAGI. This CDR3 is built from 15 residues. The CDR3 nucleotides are TGTGCCAGCAGTCCAAAAAATGCGGGGTACAATGAGCAGTTCTTC. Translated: CASSPKNAGYNEQFF.

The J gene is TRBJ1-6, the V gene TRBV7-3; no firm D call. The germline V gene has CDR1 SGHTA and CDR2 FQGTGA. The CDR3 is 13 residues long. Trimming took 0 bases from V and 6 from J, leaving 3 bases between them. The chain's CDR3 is CASSLTSNSPLHF. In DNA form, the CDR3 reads TGTGCCAGCAGCTTAACGAGTAATTCACCCCTCCACTTT.

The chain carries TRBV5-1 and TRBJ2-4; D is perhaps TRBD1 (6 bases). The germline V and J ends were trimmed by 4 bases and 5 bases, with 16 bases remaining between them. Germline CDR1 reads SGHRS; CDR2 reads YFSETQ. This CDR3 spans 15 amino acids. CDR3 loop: CASSPAAGAQNIQYF. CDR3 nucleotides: TGCGCCAGCAGCCCGGCCGCAGGGGCACAAAACATTCAGTACTTC.

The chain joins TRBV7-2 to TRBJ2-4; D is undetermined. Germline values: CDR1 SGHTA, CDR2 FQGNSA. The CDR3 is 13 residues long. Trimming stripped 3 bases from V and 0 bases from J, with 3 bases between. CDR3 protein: CASSFVAKNIQYF. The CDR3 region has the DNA TGTGCCAGCAGCTTCGTAGCCAAAAACATTCAGTACTTC.

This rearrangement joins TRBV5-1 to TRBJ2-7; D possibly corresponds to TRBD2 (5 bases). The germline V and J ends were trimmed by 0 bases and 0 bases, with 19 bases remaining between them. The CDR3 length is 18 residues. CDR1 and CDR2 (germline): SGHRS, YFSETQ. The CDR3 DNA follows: TGCGCCAGCAGCTTGGCCAATGACGGACTTCTCAGCTCCTACGAGCAGTACTTC. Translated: CASSLANDGLLSSYEQYF.

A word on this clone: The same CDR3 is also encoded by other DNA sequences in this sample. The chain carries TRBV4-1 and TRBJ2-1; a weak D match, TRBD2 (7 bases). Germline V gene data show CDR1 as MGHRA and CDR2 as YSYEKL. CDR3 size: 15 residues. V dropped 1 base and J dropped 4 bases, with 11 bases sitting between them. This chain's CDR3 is CASSQARGPYNEQFF. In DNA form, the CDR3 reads TGCGCCAGCAGCCAAGCGCGGGGGCCTTACAATGAGCAGTTCTTC.

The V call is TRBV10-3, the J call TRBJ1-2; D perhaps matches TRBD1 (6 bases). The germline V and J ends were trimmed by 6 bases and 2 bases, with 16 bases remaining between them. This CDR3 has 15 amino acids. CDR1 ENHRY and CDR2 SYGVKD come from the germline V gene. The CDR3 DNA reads TGTGCCATCAGGACGGGACAAGAGGGAAACTATGGCTACACCTTC. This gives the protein CAIRTGQEGNYGYTF.

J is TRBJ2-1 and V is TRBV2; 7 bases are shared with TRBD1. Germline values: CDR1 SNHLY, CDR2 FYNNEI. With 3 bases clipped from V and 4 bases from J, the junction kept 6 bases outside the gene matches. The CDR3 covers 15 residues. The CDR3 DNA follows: TGTGCCAGCAGTGAGGAACAGGGGAGATACAATGAGCAGTTCTTC. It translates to CASSEEQGRYNEQFF.

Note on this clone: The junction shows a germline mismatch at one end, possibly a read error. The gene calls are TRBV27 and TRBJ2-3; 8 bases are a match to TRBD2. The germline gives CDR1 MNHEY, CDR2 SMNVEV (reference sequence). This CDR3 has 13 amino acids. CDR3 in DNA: TGTGCCAGCAGGAGGGTCGAGGGCGGGGGGACCTTTTTT. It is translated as CASRRVEGGGTFF.

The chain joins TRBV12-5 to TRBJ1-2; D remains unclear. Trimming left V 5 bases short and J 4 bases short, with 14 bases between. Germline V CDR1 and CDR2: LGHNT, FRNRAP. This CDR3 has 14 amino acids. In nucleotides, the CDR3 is TGTGCTAGTGGTCCGGGTTCGGGAATCTATGGCTACACCTTC. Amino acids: CASGPGSGIYGYTF.

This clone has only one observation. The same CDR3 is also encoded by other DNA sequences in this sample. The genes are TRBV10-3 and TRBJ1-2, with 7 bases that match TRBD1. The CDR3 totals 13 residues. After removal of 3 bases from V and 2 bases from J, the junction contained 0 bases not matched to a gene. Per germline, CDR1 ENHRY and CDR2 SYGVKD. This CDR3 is CAISEQGNYGYTF. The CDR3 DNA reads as TGTGCCATCAGTGAACAGGGGAACTATGGCTACACCTTC.

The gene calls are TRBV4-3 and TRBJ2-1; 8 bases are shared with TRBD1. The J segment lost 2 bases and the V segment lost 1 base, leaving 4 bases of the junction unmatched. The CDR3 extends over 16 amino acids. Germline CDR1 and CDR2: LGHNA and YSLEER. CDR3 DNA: TGCGCCAGCAGCCAAGGCCGCAGGGGGCCCTACAATGAGCAGTTCTTC. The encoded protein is CASSQGRRGPYNEQFF.

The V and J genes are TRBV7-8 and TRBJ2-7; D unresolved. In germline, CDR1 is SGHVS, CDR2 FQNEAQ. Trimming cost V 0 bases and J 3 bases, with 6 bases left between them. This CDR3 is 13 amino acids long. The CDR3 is CASSLAQNYEQYF. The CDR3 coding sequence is TGTGCCAGCAGCTTAGCGCAGAACTACGAGCAGTACTTC.

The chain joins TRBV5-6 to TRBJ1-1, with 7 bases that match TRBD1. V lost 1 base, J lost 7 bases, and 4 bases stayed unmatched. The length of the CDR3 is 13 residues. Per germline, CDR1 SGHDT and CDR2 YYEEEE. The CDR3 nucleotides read TGTGCCAGCAGCTTGCAGGGGACAGATGAAGCTTTCTTT. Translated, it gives CASSLQGTDEAFF.